This T cell receptor (beta chain) appears in the sequencing data of a study of blood T cell repertoires in COVID-19. The repertoire was sequenced with immunoSEQ multiplex PCR; TCRdb's copy has only in-frame clones and lacks some. The data contain 150,000 to 200,000 clones, around 87% of them singletons. The V end lost 4 bases, the J end lost 6 bases, and 16 bases lay between the germline ends. Germline V gene lookup returns CDR1 SGHRS and CDR2 YFSETQ. CDR3 length: 14 amino acids. This rearrangement joins TRBV5-1 to TRBJ1-2; weak D call: TRBD1 (6 bases). The TCR was taken from a middle-aged man with active or convalescent COVID-19. The sequenced sample consisted of peripheral blood. The CDR3 sequence: CASSPTAGANGYTF. The CDR3 DNA reads TGCGCCAGCAGCCCCACCGCAGGGGCTAATGGCTACACCTTC. The full variable domain, its missing parts supplied by reference TRBV5-1 and TRBJ1-2, is KAGVTQTPRYLIKTRGQQVTLSCSPISGHRSVSWYQQTPGQGLQFLFEYFSETQRNKGNFPGRFSGRQFSNSRSEMNVSTLELGDSALYLCASSPTAGANGYTFGSGTRLTVV.